Here is one T cell receptor beta chain with its context. These data are taken from a study of blood T cell repertoires in COVID-19. Study information: Italy, Spain and the United States were the sources of the convalescent and acute COVID-19 samples. PBMCs, B-cell-depleted T cells, or T cells were the source of the cDNA or gDNA that made up the material.

The CDR3 contains 22 residues. Trimming took 2 bases from V and 0 from J; bases not matched to a gene: 22. Germline V gene lookup returns CDR1 KGHSH and CDR2 LQKENI. Only in-frame clones appear in the TCRdb table, and some are missing; sequencing was by immunoSEQ multiplex PCR. The top ten hold more than 5% of the sample, which has some 160,000 clones, around four fifths seen once. Participant reports of clinical history set cohort assignment. Two negative PCRs, clearance, or symptom resolution were required of recovered Cohort 3 donors. The V call is TRBV18, the J call TRBJ1-3; TRBD1 aligns across 7 bases. The sample comprised PBMCs or T cells enriched from blood (not recorded which). The source of this sequence is a woman between 40 and 55 years old who had recovered from COVID-19. Here the CDR3 DNA reads TGTGCCAGCTCACCAATGTTAACCTCGTCCCGGTTTAGACAGGGCTCTGGAAACACCATATATTTT. Encoded protein: CASSPMLTSSRFRQGSGNTIYF.